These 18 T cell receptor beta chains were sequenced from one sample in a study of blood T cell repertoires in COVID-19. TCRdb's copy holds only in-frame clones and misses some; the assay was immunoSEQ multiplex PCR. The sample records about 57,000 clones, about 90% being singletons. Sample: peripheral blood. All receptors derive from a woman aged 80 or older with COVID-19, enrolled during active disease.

Written as DNA, the CDR3 is TGTGCCAGCAGCTTTTATTCGTCCTCCTACGAGCAGTACTTC. Encoded protein: CASSFYSSSYEQYF. The chain recombines TRBV5-5 with TRBJ2-7; no clear D gene. Trimming left V 2 bases short and J 0 bases short, with 9 bases between. There are 14 residues in the CDR3. Looked up from germline, CDR1 is SGHKS and CDR2 is YYEKEE (reference sequence).

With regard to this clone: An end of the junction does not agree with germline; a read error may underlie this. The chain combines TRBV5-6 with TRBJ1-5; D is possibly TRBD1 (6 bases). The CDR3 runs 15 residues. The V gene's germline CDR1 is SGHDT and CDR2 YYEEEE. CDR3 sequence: CASHIGGASHQPQHF. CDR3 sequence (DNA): TGTGCCAGCCACATTGGGGGGGCTAGCCATCAGCCCCAGCATTTT. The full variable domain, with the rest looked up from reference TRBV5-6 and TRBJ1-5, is DAGVTQSPTHLIKTRGQQVTLRCSPKSGHDTVSWYQQALGQGPQFIFQYYEEEERQRGNFPDRFSGHQFPNYSSELNVNALLLGDSALYLCASHIGGASHQPQHFGDGTRLSIL.

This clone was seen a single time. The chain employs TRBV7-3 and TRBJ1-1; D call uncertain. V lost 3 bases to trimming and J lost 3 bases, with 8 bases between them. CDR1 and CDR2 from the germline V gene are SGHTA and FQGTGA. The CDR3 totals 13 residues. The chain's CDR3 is CASSFSEDTEAFF. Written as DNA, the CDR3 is TGTGCCAGCAGCTTCAGTGAGGACACTGAAGCTTTCTTT.

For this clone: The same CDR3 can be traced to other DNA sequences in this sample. CDR3 sequence (DNA): TGTGCCAGCGGGCAGACCTACGAGCAGTACTTC. Translation gives CASGQTYEQYF. V gene TRBV2 combines with J gene TRBJ2-7, with D unclear. V was shortened by 8 bases and J by 2 bases, with 7 bases between the two germline ends. CDR1 SNHLY and CDR2 FYNNEI come from the germline V gene. This CDR3 comprises 11 residues.

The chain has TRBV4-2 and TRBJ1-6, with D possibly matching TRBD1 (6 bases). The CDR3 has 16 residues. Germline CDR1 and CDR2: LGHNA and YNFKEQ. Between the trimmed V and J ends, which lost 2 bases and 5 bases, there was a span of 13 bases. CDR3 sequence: CASSQIMSGDNSPLHF. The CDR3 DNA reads TGTGCCAGCAGCCAAATTATGTCAGGGGATAATTCACCCCTCCACTTT.

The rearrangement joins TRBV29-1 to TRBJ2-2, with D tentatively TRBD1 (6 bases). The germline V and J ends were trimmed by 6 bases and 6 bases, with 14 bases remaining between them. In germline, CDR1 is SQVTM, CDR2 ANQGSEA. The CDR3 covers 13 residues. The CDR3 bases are TGCAGCGTCTCTACAGGGAGTGCCGGGGAGCTGTTTTTT. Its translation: CSVSTGSAGELFF.

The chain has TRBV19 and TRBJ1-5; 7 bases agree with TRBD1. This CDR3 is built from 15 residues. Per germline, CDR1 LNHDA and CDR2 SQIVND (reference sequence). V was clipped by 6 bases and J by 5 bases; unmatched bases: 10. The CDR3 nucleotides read TGTGCCAGTAGGACCAGGGGGAGTTGGGATCAGCCCCAGCATTTT. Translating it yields CASRTRGSWDQPQHF.

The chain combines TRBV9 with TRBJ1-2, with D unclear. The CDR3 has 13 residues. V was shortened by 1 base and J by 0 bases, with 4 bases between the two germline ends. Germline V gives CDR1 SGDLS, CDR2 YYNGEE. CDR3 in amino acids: CASSVLTNYGYTF. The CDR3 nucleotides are TGTGCCAGCAGCGTATTAACTAACTATGGCTACACCTTC. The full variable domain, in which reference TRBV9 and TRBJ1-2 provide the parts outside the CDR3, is DSGVTQTPKHLITATGQRVTLRCSPRSGDLSVYWYQQSLDQGLQFLIQYYNGEERAKGNILERFSAQQFPDLHSELNLSSLELGDSALYFCASSVLTNYGYTFGSGTRLTVV.

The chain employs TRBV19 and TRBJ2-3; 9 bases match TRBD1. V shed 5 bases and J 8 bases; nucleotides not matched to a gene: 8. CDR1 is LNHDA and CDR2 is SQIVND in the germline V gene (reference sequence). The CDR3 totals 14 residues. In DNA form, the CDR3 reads TGTGCCAGTAGTCCGGGACAGGGTTTGGGTACGCAGTATTTT. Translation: CASSPGQGLGTQYF.

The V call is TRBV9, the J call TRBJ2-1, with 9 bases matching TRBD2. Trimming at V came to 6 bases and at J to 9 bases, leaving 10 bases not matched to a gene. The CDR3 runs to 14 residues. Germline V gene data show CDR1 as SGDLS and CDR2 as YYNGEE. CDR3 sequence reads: CASNGGGTSTEQFF. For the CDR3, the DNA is TGTGCCAGCAACGGAGGCGGGACTAGCACTGAGCAGTTCTTC.

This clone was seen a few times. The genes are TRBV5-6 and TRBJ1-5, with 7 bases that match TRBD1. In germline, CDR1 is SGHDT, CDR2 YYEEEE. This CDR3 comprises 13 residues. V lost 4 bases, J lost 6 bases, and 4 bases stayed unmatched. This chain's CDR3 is CASSRQGGQPQHF. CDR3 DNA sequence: TGTGCCAGCAGCCGACAGGGAGGTCAGCCCCAGCATTTT.

CDR3 residues: CASSGGGGYGYTF. Here the CDR3 DNA reads TGTGCCAGCAGTGGAGGGGGCGGCTATGGCTACACCTTC. This rearrangement joins TRBV2 to TRBJ1-2; 7 positions match TRBD1. Germline assignment: CDR1 SNHLY and CDR2 FYNNEI. V gave up 4 bases and J gave up 4 bases; unmatched junction bases: 3. CDR3 size: 13 residues.

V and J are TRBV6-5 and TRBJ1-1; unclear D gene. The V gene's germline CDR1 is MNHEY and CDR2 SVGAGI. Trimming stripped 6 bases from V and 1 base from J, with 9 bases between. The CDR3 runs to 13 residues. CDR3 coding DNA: TGTGCCAGCAGACTCAGAGGGAACACTGAAGCTTTCTTT. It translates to CASRLRGNTEAFF.

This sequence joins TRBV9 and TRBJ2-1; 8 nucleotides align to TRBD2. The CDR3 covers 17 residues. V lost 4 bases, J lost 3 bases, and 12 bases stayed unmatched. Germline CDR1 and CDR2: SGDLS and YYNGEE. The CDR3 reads CASSRSGGTRNYNEQFF. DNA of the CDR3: TGTGCCAGCAGCCGCTCCGGGGGGACTAGAAACTACAATGAGCAGTTCTTC.

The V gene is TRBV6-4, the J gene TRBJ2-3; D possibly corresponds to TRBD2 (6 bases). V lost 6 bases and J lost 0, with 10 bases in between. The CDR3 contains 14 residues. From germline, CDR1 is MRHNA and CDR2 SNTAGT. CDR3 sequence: CASSKDYSTDTQYF. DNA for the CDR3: TGTGCCAGCAGCAAGGACTATAGCACAGATACGCAGTATTTT.

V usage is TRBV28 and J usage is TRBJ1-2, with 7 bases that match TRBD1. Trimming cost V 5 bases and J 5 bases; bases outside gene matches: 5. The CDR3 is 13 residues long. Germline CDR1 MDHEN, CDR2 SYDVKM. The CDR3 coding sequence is TGTGCCAGCAGTGGGACAGATTCATATGGCTACACCTTC. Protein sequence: CASSGTDSYGYTF.

The CDR3 nucleotides are TGTGCCAGTAGTACCTCGGGACAGGGGTCCCCCTACGAGCAGTACTTC. Translating it yields CASSTSGQGSPYEQYF. The chain couples TRBV19 to TRBJ2-7, with 10 bases identical to TRBD1. The CDR3 totals 16 residues. Germline V gene sequence: CDR1 LNHDA, CDR2 SQIVND (reference sequence). The V and J ends lost 4 bases and 2 bases, in that order; junction bases with no gene match: 8.

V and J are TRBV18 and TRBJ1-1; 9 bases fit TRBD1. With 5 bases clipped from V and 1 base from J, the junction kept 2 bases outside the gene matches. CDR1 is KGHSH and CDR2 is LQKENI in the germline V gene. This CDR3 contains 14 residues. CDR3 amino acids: CASSAQGANTEAFF. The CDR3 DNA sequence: TGTGCCAGCTCAGCACAGGGGGCGAACACTGAAGCTTTCTTT.